The rows below give T cell receptor beta chains drawn from one sample of a study of vaccination and CD4 T cells after COVID-19. Their specific antigens are unknown. TCRdb fed the PCR reads into MiXCR, producing one record per CDR3 protein. The sample has about 14,000 distinct CDR3 sequences, 40% seen once. The sample consisted of CD4+ T cells from blood, cultured in vitro. These receptors were collected from a human donor who had recovered from COVID-19. Each CDR3 is given with its conserved first and last residue. A D gene is named only where the DNA matches it firmly. Rows may omit the clone size; those that give it use once, few, many or a size class.

D	V	size	J	DNA	CDR3
NA	TRBV15	NA	TRBJ1-4	TGTGCCACCAGCAGAGTTGCAACTAATGAAAAACTGTTTTTT	CATSRVATNEKLFF
NA	TRBV19	NA	TRBJ1-1	TGTGCCAGTACCCCCCTCCAGGGGAAGGGGAACACTGAAGCTTTCTTT	CASTPLQGKGNTEAFF
TRBD1	TRBV20-1	NA	TRBJ2-7	TGCAGTGCAACGGGACAGACCTACGAGCAGTACTTC	CSATGQTYEQYF
TRBD1	TRBV18	NA	TRBJ2-7	TGTGCCAGCTCGATGCAGGGACAGGGCTACGAGCAGTACTTC	CASSMQGQGYEQYF
NA	TRBV27	NA	TRBJ1-6	TGTGCCAGCAGACGACCACTGGGTAATTCACCCCTCCACTTT	CASRRPLGNSPLHF
NA	TRBV19	NA	TRBJ1-1	TGTGCCAGTAGTATAGGCCGATGGACTGAAGCTTTCTTT	CASSIGRWTEAFF
NA	TRBV27	NA	TRBJ1-6	TGTGCCAGCAGTTTATTTGGATCGGGCAGGGGAGACTATAATTCACCCCTCCACTTT	CASSLFGSGRGDYNSPLHF
TRBD1	TRBV6-5	NA	TRBJ1-6	TGTGCCAGCAGTTACTCCTCACAGGGGGGAAATTCACCCCTCCACTTT	CASSYSSQGGNSPLHF
TRBD1	TRBV7-9	few	TRBJ2-7	TGTGCCAGCAACCAGGGACAGGGTGTGGGCGACACCTACGAGCAGTACTTC	CASNQGQGVGDTYEQYF
NA	TRBV20-1	NA	TRBJ1-6	TGCAGTGCTATCGTCCCAGGGGTCAGATCACCCCTCCACTTT	CSAIVPGVRSPLHF
NA	TRBV5-4	NA	TRBJ1-3	TGTGCCAGCAGCTTGTCGGTCGGAAACACCATATATTTT	CASSLSVGNTIYF
TRBD2	TRBV7-8	NA	TRBJ2-3	TGTGCCAGCAGCTTATACACTAGCGGGAGGGGGACAGATACGCAGTATTTT	CASSLYTSGRGTDTQYF
NA	TRBV10-1	NA	TRBJ2-5	TGCGCCAGTCCAGAGGTGGAGACCCAGTACTTC	CASPEVETQYF
NA	TRBV6-5	few	TRBJ2-5	TGTGCCAGCAGTTACTTTGGGGTAGAGACCCAGTACTTC	CASSYFGVETQYF
TRBD2	TRBV7-2	few	TRBJ2-5	TGTGCCAGCAGACCTACGGTGCTAGCGGGGGTCCCGGGGACCCAGTACTTC	CASRPTVLAGVPGTQYF
TRBD1	TRBV14	NA	TRBJ1-5	TGTGCCAGCAGCCGGACAGGGGGTAATCAGCCCCAGCATTTT	CASSRTGGNQPQHF
TRBD1	TRBV7-9	few	TRBJ1-1	TGTGCCAGCAGCTTACAGGGGGTGAAATGGGTCTTT	CASSLQGVKWVF
TRBD1	TRBV20-1	few	TRBJ2-7	TGCAGTGCTAGAGACCCCCAGGGGGCGCGTACGGAATACGAGCAGTACTTC	CSARDPQGARTEYEQYF
NA	TRBV5-6	NA	TRBJ2-5	TGTGCCAGCAGCTTGGTTAGGGCCCCGTCTTGGGCCCAGTACTTC	CASSLVRAPSWAQYF
TRBD2	TRBV7-8	NA	TRBJ2-7	TGTGCCAGCAGCTTAGCTAGCGGGATTTACGAGCAGTACTTC	CASSLASGIYEQYF
NA	TRBV7-9	once	TRBJ1-2	TGTGCCAGCAGCGATCACAGGGATAGTGCCTACACCTTC	CASSDHRDSAYTF
NA	TRBV7-3	NA	TRBJ2-1	TGTGCCAGCAGCTTAACTGGCCCGGCGCGATACAATGAGCAGTTCTTC	CASSLTGPARYNEQFF
NA	TRBV6-1	NA	TRBJ2-7	TGTGCCAGCAGTGATAGGTCCTACGAGCAGTACTTC	CASSDRSYEQYF
NA	TRBV11-2	NA	TRBJ2-1	TGTGCCAGCAGTTTAATCCAGGAGCAGTTCTTC	CASSLIQEQFF
NA	TRBV6-2/TRBV6-3	NA	TRBJ2-3	TGTGCCAGCAGTCAGGGCCATCCGCAGTATTTT	CASSQGHPQYF
NA	TRBV6-1	NA	TRBJ1-1	TGTGCCAGCAGTGAAAAGCGGAGAGAAGCTTTCTTT	CASSEKRREAFF
NA	TRBV6-5	few	TRBJ1-1	TGTGCCAGCAGTTACTCGCGCAGGGGAAATACTGAAGCTTTCTTT	CASSYSRRGNTEAFF
NA	TRBV12-3/TRBV12-4	few	TRBJ1-5	TGTGCCAGCAGTGAGAGACCGGACGTTAAGCCCCAGCATTTT	CASSERPDVKPQHF
NA	TRBV6-2/TRBV6-3	NA	TRBJ1-1	TGTGCCAGCCGTGCGGGGGATTTAAATACTGAGGCTTTCTTT	CASRAGDLNTEAFF
TRBD1	TRBV7-2	NA	TRBJ1-3	TGCGCCAGCAGCCAAGGGGGACAGGGGGCGACTGGAAACACCATATATTTT	CASSQGGQGATGNTIYF
NA	TRBV20-1	few	TRBJ2-7	TGCAGTGCAAAACTTCGGGGGGCGCGAAACGAGCAGTACTTC	CSAKLRGARNEQYF
NA	TRBV7-8	NA	TRBJ1-1	TGTGCCAGCAGCTTGGGACGGAACACTGAAGCTTTCTTT	CASSLGRNTEAFF
NA	TRBV6-5	few	TRBJ2-7	TGTGCCAGCAGTTACTCGAGCCCAGGGTGGTCTGAGCAGTACTTC	CASSYSSPGWSEQYF
NA	TRBV6-1	few	TRBJ1-5	TGTGCCAGCAGTCCACGGACCCGGTTTAGCAATCAGCCCCAGCATTTT	CASSPRTRFSNQPQHF
NA	TRBV6-4	few	TRBJ2-2	TGTGCCAGCAGTGCCGCGAACACCGGGGAGCTGTTTTTT	CASSAANTGELFF
NA	TRBV2	NA	TRBJ2-5	TGTGCCAGCAGTGAAATAGGAGAGACCCAGTACTTC	CASSEIGETQYF
NA	TRBV25-1	NA	TRBJ2-7	TGTGCCAGCAGTGGATTTGGGCTACCAGGACGCTCCGAGCAGTACTTC	CASSGFGLPGRSEQYF
NA	TRBV30	NA	TRBJ2-3	TGTGCCTGGAGTGTAGGGACTGGCGCAGATACGCAGTATTTT	CAWSVGTGADTQYF
NA	TRBV19	NA	TRBJ2-7	TGTGCCAGTCGCTACAGGGCTTTAGGGACCTACGAGCAGTACTTC	CASRYRALGTYEQYF
NA	TRBV7-2	NA	TRBJ1-2	TGTGCCAGCAGCTACTCCGGGGACCGCGGCTACACCTTC	CASSYSGDRGYTF
TRBD2	TRBV20-1	once	TRBJ2-1	TGCAGTGCTACGGGTTCCCTAGCGGGAGCCCCGGAGCAGTTCTTC	CSATGSLAGAPEQFF
NA	TRBV7-8	NA	TRBJ1-5	TGTGCCAGCAGCTTAGCGGGGTTCGGGGTGGGTCAGGCCCAGCATTTT	CASSLAGFGVGQAQHF
TRBD2	TRBV7-9	few	TRBJ2-5	TGTGCCAGCAGCTTAGGCCAGGGACTAGCCATAGAGACCCAGTACTTC	CASSLGQGLAIETQYF
TRBD1	TRBV6-5	NA	TRBJ2-1	TGTGCCAGCAGTTTGGGTCAGGGGGCTTTCCAGTTCTTC	CASSLGQGAFQFF
TRBD1	TRBV4-3	few	TRBJ1-5	TGCGCCAGCAGCCAGACAGGGAACAATCAGCCCCAGCATTTT	CASSQTGNNQPQHF
NA	TRBV12-3/TRBV12-4	NA	TRBJ1-2	TGTGCCAGCAGTTCCGGGACGGAGTTCTATGGCTACACCTTC	CASSSGTEFYGYTF
NA	TRBV2	NA	TRBJ2-1	TGTGCCAGCAGTGACGTTGGTACCTACAATGAGCAGTTCTTC	CASSDVGTYNEQFF
TRBD2	TRBV6-4	NA	TRBJ2-3	TGTGCCAGCAGTGACGAGCCGTTGGGACTAGCGGGATACGGCACAGATACGCAGTATTTT	CASSDEPLGLAGYGTDTQYF
NA	TRBV2	NA	TRBJ2-5	TGTGCCAGCAGTCCCACGGCCCCGCCAGAGACCCAGTACTTC	CASSPTAPPETQYF
NA	TRBV2	medium-sized	TRBJ1-2	TGTGCCAGCAGAAGTCCTGGGGTCAGGGGCGAAAGCTATGGCTACACCTTC	CASRSPGVRGESYGYTF
TRBD2	TRBV5-4	NA	TRBJ2-2	TGTGCCAGCAGCAGAGGGACTAGCGGGAGTGGCACCGGGGAGCTGTTTTTT	CASSRGTSGSGTGELFF
NA	TRBV21-1	few	TRBJ1-1	TGTGCCAGCAGGGGAACAGGTACTGAAGCTTTCTTT	CASRGTGTEAFF
NA	TRBV5-1	NA	TRBJ2-5	TGCGCCAGCAGCTTGGGGTCGGGGGAGACCCAGTACTTC	CASSLGSGETQYF